This TCR beta chain was sequenced in a study of T cell responses to AZD1222 COVID-19 vaccine. Study in general: Whether given at about 4 or about 12 weeks, second doses were pooled.

The CDR3 totals 11 residues. Germline V gene lookup returns CDR1 MDHEN and CDR2 SYDVKM. Trimming took 8 bases from V and 11 from J, leaving 15 bases between them. About this clone itself: What it recognizes is unknown.

Repertoires were generated with immunoSEQ multiplex PCR, while TCRdb's copy carries only in-frame clones and drops some. The sample records approximately 100,000 clones, approximately 87% being singletons. Points from the study as a whole: At study baseline, merely five or six AZD1222 recipients were seropositive. Donors were chiefly white British, with a greater number of females, and clonal diversity was perhaps underestimated.

This receptor was obtained from an adult in good health. The sample here was peripheral blood, taken on day 0 of AZD1222 vaccination. V usage is TRBV28 and J usage is TRBJ1-1; D remains ambiguous. The CDR3 sequence: CASGPRLVAFF. As DNA, the CDR3 is TGTGCCAGCGGGCCCCGGTTGGTGGCTTTCTTT. Supplemented by reference TRBV28 and TRBJ1-1, the full variable domain reads DVKVTQSSRYLVKRTGEKVFLECVQDMDHENMFWYRQDPGLGLRLIYFSYDVKMKEKGDIPEGYSVSREKKERFSLILESASTNQTSMYLCASGPRLVAFFGQGTRLTVV.